This T cell receptor beta chain originates from a study of T-cell reconstitution after alpha-beta-depleted transplantation in children. Unique molecular identifiers featured in how the TCRbeta library was prepared. TCRdb re-called the PCR reads with MiXCR, one entry per CDR3 protein. The table lists about 250,000 distinct CDR3 sequences, roughly 25% of them singletons. Losses at the gene ends were 1 base for V and 5 bases for J; bases not matched to a gene: 11. The CDR3 is 17 residues long. The germline V gene has CDR1 LGHNA and CDR2 YNFKEQ. The TCR was taken from a female patient aged 2-15 years who had a stem cell transplant for congenital amegakaryocytic thrombocytopenia, so the T cells may come from the graft donor. The source material was PBMCs, mostly from graft donor cells, sampled 360 days after TCRalphabeta/CD19-depleted stem cell transplant. The V call is TRBV4-2, the J call TRBJ2-3; 8 positions match TRBD2. The CDR3 DNA reads as TGTGCCAGCAGCCAAGGCGGCCCTCGGGGGGGTAGAGATACGCAGTATTTT. This translates into CASSQGGPRGGRDTQYF.